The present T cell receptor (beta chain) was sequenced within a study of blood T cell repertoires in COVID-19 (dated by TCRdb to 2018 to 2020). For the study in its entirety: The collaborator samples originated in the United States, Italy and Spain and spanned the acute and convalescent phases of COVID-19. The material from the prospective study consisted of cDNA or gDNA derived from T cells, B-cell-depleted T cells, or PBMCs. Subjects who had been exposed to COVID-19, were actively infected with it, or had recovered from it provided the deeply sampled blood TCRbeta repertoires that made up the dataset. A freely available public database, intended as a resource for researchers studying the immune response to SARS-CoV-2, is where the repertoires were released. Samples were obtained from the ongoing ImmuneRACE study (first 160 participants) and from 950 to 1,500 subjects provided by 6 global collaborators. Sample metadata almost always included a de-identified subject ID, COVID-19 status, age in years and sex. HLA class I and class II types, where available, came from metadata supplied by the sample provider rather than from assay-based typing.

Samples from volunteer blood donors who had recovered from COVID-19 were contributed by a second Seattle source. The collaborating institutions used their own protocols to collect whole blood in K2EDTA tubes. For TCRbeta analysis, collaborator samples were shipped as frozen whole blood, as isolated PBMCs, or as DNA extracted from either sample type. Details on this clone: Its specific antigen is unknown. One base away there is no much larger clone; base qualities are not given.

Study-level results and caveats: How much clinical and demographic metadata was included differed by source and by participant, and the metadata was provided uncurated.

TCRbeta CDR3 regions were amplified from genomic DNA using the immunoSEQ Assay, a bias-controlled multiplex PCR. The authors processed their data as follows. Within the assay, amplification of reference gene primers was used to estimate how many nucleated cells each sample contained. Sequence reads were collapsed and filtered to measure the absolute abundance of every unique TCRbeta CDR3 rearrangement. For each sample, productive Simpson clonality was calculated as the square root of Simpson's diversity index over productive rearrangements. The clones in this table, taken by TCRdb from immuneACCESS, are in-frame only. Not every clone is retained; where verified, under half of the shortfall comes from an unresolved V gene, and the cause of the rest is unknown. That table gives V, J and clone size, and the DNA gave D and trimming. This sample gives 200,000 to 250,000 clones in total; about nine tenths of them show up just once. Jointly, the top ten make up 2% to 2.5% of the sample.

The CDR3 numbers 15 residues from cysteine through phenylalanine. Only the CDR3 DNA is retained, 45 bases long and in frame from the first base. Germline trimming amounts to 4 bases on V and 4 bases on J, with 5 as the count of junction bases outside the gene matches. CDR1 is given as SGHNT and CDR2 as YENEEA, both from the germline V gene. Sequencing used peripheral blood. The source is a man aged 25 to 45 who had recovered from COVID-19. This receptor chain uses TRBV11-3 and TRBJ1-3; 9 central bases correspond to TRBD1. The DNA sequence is TGTGCCAGCAGCTCGGACAGGGGTGACGGAAACACCATATATTTT. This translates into CASSSDRGDGNTIYF.